The text below deals with one TCR beta chain. The trim removed 6 bases at V and 3 bases at J, leaving 7 bases unmatched. The V gene's germline CDR1 is MGHDK and CDR2 SYGVNS. This CDR3 region has 15 residues. Profiled with immunoSEQ multiplex PCR; TCRdb holds only in-frame clones, not every one. The sample contains approximately 28,000 clones, about 84% of which appear only once. These data are taken from a study of blood T cell repertoires in COVID-19. This rearrangement joins TRBV25-1 to TRBJ2-2, with 7 bases aligning to TRBD1. The sample comprised peripheral blood. The sequence was collected from a woman aged 55-69 years with acute or convalescent COVID-19. The CDR3 DNA reads as TGTGCCAGCAGCGAGACAGGGATACACACCGGGGAGCTGTTTTTT. Protein product: CASSETGIHTGELFF.